The next 8 T cell receptor beta chains were all read from a single sample in a study of shared clonotypes between healthy human individuals. TCRdb's copy holds only in-frame clones and misses some; the assay was immunoSEQ multiplex PCR. The sample has some 2.1 million clones, about 95% seen once. Sequencing was done on a sample of naive CD4+ T cells sorted from blood. Subset here: CD45RA+ positively selected. These receptors came from a man aged 18 to 35 in good health.

V is TRBV27 and J is TRBJ2-7, with D uncertain. Trimming shortened V by 7 bases and J by 0 bases, and 7 bases separated the two germline ends. CDR1 and CDR2 from the germline V gene are MNHEY and SMNVEV (reference sequence). The CDR3 has 12 residues. In nucleotides, the CDR3 is TGTGCCAGCACCCTAAGCTCCTACGAGCAGTACTTC. It encodes CASTLSSYEQYF.

The rearrangement joins TRBV4-2 to TRBJ1-2; D is unclear. This CDR3 is built from 14 residues. From germline, CDR1 is LGHNA and CDR2 YNFKEQ. V was shortened by 0 bases and J by 3 bases, with 8 bases between the two germline ends. CDR3 loop: CASSQERLDYGYTF. For the CDR3, the DNA is TGTGCCAGCAGCCAAGAACGGCTCGACTATGGCTACACCTTC.

The CDR3 DNA reads TGTGCCAGCAGCTTGGAATCGCAGGGGTACGAGCAGTACTTC. This gives the protein CASSLESQGYEQYF. The chain recombines TRBV7-2 with TRBJ2-7; TRBD1 might be the D (6 bases). CDR1 is SGHTA and CDR2 is FQGNSA in the germline V gene. Trimming removed 3 bases at V and 4 bases at J, with 13 bases between. This CDR3 has 14 amino acids.

The chain uses TRBV5-1 and TRBJ2-7; possible D gene TRBD2, 6 bases. This CDR3 has 13 amino acids. The V and J ends lost 0 bases and 6 bases respectively, with 10 bases between them. The germline V gene has CDR1 SGHRS and CDR2 YFSETQ. As DNA, the CDR3 is TGCGCCAGCAGCTTGGCCGGAGGGGTCGAGCAGTACTTC. This translates into CASSLAGGVEQYF.

With regard to this clone: At one end the junction does not follow the germline gene, possibly because of a read error. The sample holds other DNA sequences that translate to the same CDR3. The chain employs TRBV7-9 and TRBJ1-4; maybe TRBD1 (6 bases). Germline values: CDR1 SEHNR, CDR2 FQNEAQ (reference sequence). There are 14 residues in the CDR3. This CDR3 is CASSLGGTNEKLFF. In DNA, the CDR3 is TGTGCCAGCAGTTTAGGGGGGACTAATGAAAAACTGTTTTTT.

This clone was detected only a few times. The V gene is TRBV30, the J gene TRBJ2-6; D is unclear. Trimming took off 5 bases at V and 4 bases at J, with 18 bases between the two ends. Germline V gives CDR1 GTSNPN, CDR2 SVGIG (reference sequence). The CDR3 has 16 residues. CDR3 bases: TGTGCCTGGGCTCGCGAACGGGTGTCCGGGGCCAACGTCCTGACTTTC. Translation gives CAWARERVSGANVLTF.

The V gene is TRBV11-2, the J gene TRBJ2-1, with 11 bases matching TRBD2. Losses at the gene ends were 2 bases for V and 4 bases for J; bases not matched to a gene: 7. The CDR3 runs 17 residues. From germline, CDR1 is SGHAT and CDR2 FQNNGV. This chain's CDR3 is CASSLFLTSGAYNEQFF. The CDR3 DNA is TGTGCCAGCAGCTTATTCCTGACTAGCGGGGCTTACAATGAGCAGTTCTTC.

V and J are TRBV5-6 and TRBJ1-2; tentatively, D is TRBD1 (6 bases). The CDR3 extends over 15 amino acids. Trimming took off 3 bases at V and 0 bases at J, with 12 bases between the two ends. Germline CDR1 reads SGHDT; CDR2 reads YYEEEE. For the CDR3, the DNA is TGTGCCAGCAGCTATGACGACAGGACTAACTATGGCTACACCTTC. Translation: CASSYDDRTNYGYTF.